A single sample gave rise to the 21 T cell receptor beta chains below, sequenced in a study of OX40 agonist ivuxolimab in advanced cancers. Sequencing used immunoSEQ multiplex PCR; TCRdb keeps in-frame clones, though not all of them. The sample carries some 96,000 clones, roughly 80% recorded once. Sequences were derived from CD4+ or CD8+ T cells sorted from blood, sampled in a trial of the OX40 agonist ivuxolimab. These receptors originate from an adult with an advanced solid tumor such as melanoma, head and neck, liver or kidney cancer.

The chain recombines TRBV14 with TRBJ1-4; the D is unclear. V lost 0 bases and J lost 4, with 9 bases in between. Looked up from germline, CDR1 is SGHDN and CDR2 is FVKESK. CDR3 length equals 15 residues. The CDR3 reads CASSQERGYNEKLFF. CDR3 bases: TGTGCCAGCAGCCAAGAACGAGGGTATAATGAAAAACTGTTTTTT.

This sequence joins TRBV7-3 and TRBJ1-1, with a possible D match to TRBD1 (5 bases). The CDR3 length is 14 residues. Trimming left V 3 bases short and J 1 base short, with 9 bases between. The germline CDR1 and CDR2 sequences are SGHTA and FQGTGA. In DNA form, the CDR3 reads TGTGCCAGCAGCTTCTCGCAGGGGAACACTGAAGCTTTCTTT. It specifies CASSFSQGNTEAFF.

The rearrangement joins TRBV2 to TRBJ2-1; 10 bases fit TRBD2. The CDR3 spans 15 residues. V lost 7 bases to trimming and J lost 9 bases; unmatched junction nucleotides: 12. CDR1 is SNHLY and CDR2 is FYNNEI in the germline V gene. CDR3 sequence reads: CASTLASGGRGEQFF. In nucleotides, the CDR3 is TGTGCCAGCACCTTAGCTAGCGGGGGTCGGGGTGAGCAGTTCTTC.

This rearrangement joins TRBV2 to TRBJ2-5; 7 bases agree with TRBD1. The end of the DNA is better explained by TRBJ2-7, so the J call may be wrong. CDR1 and CDR2 from the germline V gene are SNHLY and FYNNEI. The CDR3 has 14 amino acids. DNA for the CDR3: TGTGCCAGCAGTCAGAGGACAGGTTTGCCCGAGCAGTACTTC. Its protein is CASSQRTGLPEQYF.

J is TRBJ2-7 and V is TRBV9; the D is unclear. Germline V gene data show CDR1 as SGDLS and CDR2 as YYNGEE. V was clipped by 4 bases and J by 1 base, with 12 bases between them. The CDR3 has 14 amino acids. CDR3 DNA: TGTGCCAGCAGCCAAGGCCTTTATTCCTACGAGCAGTACTTC. This codes for CASSQGLYSYEQYF.

The V call is TRBV18, the J call TRBJ2-3; the D is unclear. Trimming stripped 4 bases from V and 3 bases from J, with 11 bases between. This CDR3 comprises 14 residues. Germline values: CDR1 KGHSH, CDR2 LQKENI. The CDR3 coding sequence is TGTGCCAGCTCACTAAACCTTGGGACAGATACGCAGTATTTT. This sequence encodes CASSLNLGTDTQYF.

CDR3 sequence (DNA): TGCAGCGTTGTGGGATCAGGGGGCGGGGAGACCCAGTACTTC. It specifies CSVVGSGGGETQYF. The chain is built from TRBV29-1 and TRBJ2-5; 8 bases line up with TRBD1. V gave up 4 bases and J gave up 5 bases; unmatched junction bases: 9. CDR3 length equals 14 residues. Germline CDR1 SQVTM, CDR2 ANQGSEA. The variable domain in full, completed from reference TRBV29-1 and TRBJ2-5, reads SAVISQKPSRDICQRGTSLTIQCQVDSQVTMMFWYRQQPGQSLTLIATANQGSEATYESGFVIDKFPISRPNLTFSTLTVSNMSPEDSSIYLCSVVGSGGGETQYFGPGTRLLVL.

The count of this clone is one. The rearrangement uses TRBV7-3 and TRBJ2-5, with TRBD2 as a possible D gene (7 bases). The V gene lost 2 bases and the J gene lost 7 bases, with 11 bases spanning the gap. CDR3 length: 13 amino acids. CDR1 is SGHTA and CDR2 is FQGTGA in the germline V gene. The DNA of the CDR3 is TGTGCCAGCAGCTTAGTGGGAGGGGGGACCCAGTACTTC. The encoded protein is CASSLVGGGTQYF.

This clone was counted once. The V call is TRBV7-9, the J call TRBJ1-5; TRBD1 aligns across 8 bases. The germline V gene encodes CDR1 SEHNR and CDR2 FQNEAQ (reference sequence). The junction had 6 bases not matched to a gene; V was cut back by 5 bases and J by 3 bases. This CDR3 is 15 amino acids long. CDR3 in amino acids: CASSLGQGSNQPQHF. Here the CDR3 DNA reads TGTGCCAGCAGCCTAGGACAGGGTTCCAATCAGCCCCAGCATTTT.

The rearrangement uses TRBV6-5 and TRBJ1-1; TRBD1 matches at 8 bases. The J segment lost 1 base and the V segment lost 4 bases, leaving 5 bases of the junction unmatched. CDR1 is MNHEY and CDR2 is SVGAGI in the germline V gene. There are 15 residues in the CDR3. The CDR3 DNA reads as TGTGCCAGCAGTTCTCCTGGACAGGGGAACACTGAAGCTTTCTTT. This encodes CASSSPGQGNTEAFF.

This clone was observed a handful of times. An end of the junction does not agree with germline; a read error may underlie this. The chain employs TRBV4-2 and TRBJ2-7, with D hard to call. There are 12 residues in the CDR3. CDR1 is LGHNA, CDR2 YNFKEQ, per germline. Written as DNA, the CDR3 is TGTGCCAGCAGCCAAGATCCGGCGGTTACGCACTTC. Amino acid sequence: CASSQDPAVTHF.

The chain uses TRBV28 and TRBJ2-7, with 14 bases aligning to TRBD2. The CDR3 sequence is 15 residues long. Germline V lookup: CDR1 MDHEN, CDR2 SYDVKM. With 5 bases clipped from V and 7 bases from J, the junction kept 7 bases outside the gene matches. The CDR3 sequence: CASSIGTSGSDEQYF. CDR3 nucleotide sequence: TGTGCCAGCAGTATCGGGACTAGCGGGAGTGATGAGCAGTACTTC.

The chain has TRBV28 and TRBJ1-5, with D possibly matching TRBD1 (5 bases). V was pared by 4 bases and J by 2 bases, with 12 bases between. Per germline, CDR1 MDHEN and CDR2 SYDVKM. This CDR3 contains 15 residues. The CDR3 region is CASSYRDRRNQPQHF. CDR3 DNA sequence: TGTGCCAGCAGTTATAGAGACAGACGCAATCAGCCCCAGCATTTT.

The chain joins TRBV28 to TRBJ1-2; D might be TRBD1 (5 bases). Germline CDR1 is MDHEN and CDR2 is SYDVKM. The CDR3 is made up of 15 amino acids. The V and J ends lost 3 bases and 1 base respectively, with 12 bases between them. CDR3 sequence (DNA): TGTGCCAGCAGTTTTGGGGCGGGTTTTAACTATGGCTACACCTTC. It encodes CASSFGAGFNYGYTF.

The CDR3 reads CASTRSSYNSPLHF. CDR3 nucleotide sequence: TGTGCCAGCACCCGTAGCTCCTATAATTCACCCCTCCACTTT. V is TRBV6-5 and J is TRBJ1-6, with no clear D. This CDR3 contains 14 residues. Deletions cut 7 bases from V and 0 bases from J, with 7 bases between. CDR1 and CDR2 from the germline V gene are MNHEY and SVGAGI.

The J gene is TRBJ2-3, the V gene TRBV7-9; 9 nucleotides agree with TRBD2. Germline trimming cut 6 bases from V and 6 bases from J; bases unmatched to any gene: 16. The CDR3 totals 17 residues. The germline gives CDR1 SEHNR, CDR2 FQNEAQ (reference sequence). CDR3 sequence (DNA): TGTGCCAGCAGGCCTCCCGGACGGCGGGGGGGCTGGGATACGCAGTATTTT. It codes for CASRPPGRRGGWDTQYF. The whole variable domain, remainder taken from reference TRBV7-9 and TRBJ2-3, is DTGVSQNPRHKITKRGQNVTFRCDPISEHNRLYWYRQTLGQGPEFLTYFQNEAQLEKSRLLSDRFSAERPKGSFSTLEIQRTEQGDSAMYLCASRPPGRRGGWDTQYFGPGTRLTVL.

The V and J genes are TRBV29-1 and TRBJ2-1; 7 bases agree with TRBD1. V shed 6 bases and J 6 bases; nucleotides not matched to a gene: 5. This CDR3 contains 12 residues. Germline assignment: CDR1 SQVTM and CDR2 ANQGSEA. The CDR3 region has the DNA TGCAGCGTGAGGGGGCGGTTCAATGAGCAGTTCTTC. It translates to CSVRGRFNEQFF.

The chain employs TRBV4-1 and TRBJ2-6, with D unresolved. The germline V gene encodes CDR1 MGHRA and CDR2 YSYEKL. V was trimmed by 1 base and J by 0 bases, leaving 4 bases between them. This CDR3 is 15 amino acids long. The CDR3 DNA reads as TGCGCCAGCAGCCAAGGACACTCTGGGGCCAACGTCCTGACTTTC. Translating it yields CASSQGHSGANVLTF.

This clone was seen only a few times. This chain uses TRBV6-1 with TRBJ2-7; 7 bases are shared with TRBD2. The CDR3 is made up of 14 amino acids. Per germline, CDR1 MNHNS and CDR2 SASEGT. V lost 1 base and J lost 4; bases outside the gene matches: 4. DNA for the CDR3: TGTGCCAGCAGTGAAGGCCCTAGCGGTTACGAGCAGTACTTC. Protein product: CASSEGPSGYEQYF.

This clone was seen once. V usage is TRBV19 and J usage is TRBJ2-3, with 7 bases matching TRBD1. Germline-derived CDR1 and CDR2 are LNHDA and SQIVND (reference sequence). The CDR3 spans 16 residues. V dropped 4 bases and J dropped 2; count of bases not matched to a gene: 9. DNA for the CDR3: TGTGCCAGTAGTACTTTGACAGGGCTTATCACAGATACGCAGTATTTT. Residues: CASSTLTGLITDTQYF.

V gene TRBV19 combines with J gene TRBJ1-5; 7 bases fit TRBD1. The CDR3 length is 15 residues. The V gene's germline CDR1 is LNHDA and CDR2 SQIVND (reference sequence). V trimming: 7 bases; J trimming: 1 base; junction bases outside the gene matches: 7. The CDR3 region has the DNA TGTGCCAGTATGGAGGGGGCTTCGAGCAATCAGCCCCAGCATTTT. Translated: CASMEGASSNQPQHF.